This T cell receptor (beta chain) is drawn from a study of shared clonotypes between healthy human individuals. Study observations and caveats: Investigators collected only blood, and repertoires in tissues likely differ.

About this clone: Its antigen is not identified. Other DNA sequences from this sample encode an identical CDR3 as well.

Assay used: immunoSEQ multiplex PCR; TCRdb lists only in-frame clones, some missing. The sample contains under 700,000 clones, around 95% of which appear only once. Per germline, CDR1 SGHRS and CDR2 YFSETQ. The CDR3 covers 15 residues. After removal of 0 bases from V and 4 bases from J, the junction contained 3 bases not matched to a gene. Naive CD8 cells lacked CD45RO and underwent positive selection for CCR7, leaving out terminally differentiated effector memory CD45RA+ cells. The receptor was derived from a woman in her twenties or thirties in good health. The sample was naive CD8+ T cells sorted from blood. The V gene is TRBV5-1, the J gene TRBJ2-7, with TRBD2 identical over 11 bases. The CDR3 protein is CASSLGLAGPYEQYF. In DNA, the CDR3 is TGCGCCAGCAGCTTGGGACTAGCGGGACCGTACGAGCAGTACTTC.